Detailed here is one TCR beta chain. Its target antigen remains unknown. Base qualities are not at hand, and no much larger clone is one base apart. The data are from a study of T cells in lung cancer brain metastases (dated by TCRdb to the late 2010s). Background for the entire study: Of the 20 or so patients, about 17 had a history of tobacco use, with a median of 40 pack-years. Of the roughly 21 patients, approximately 19 received no interval therapy between resection of the primary and resection of the metastasis. DNA integrity number averaged roughly 3.9 in both primary and metastatic specimens, with no significant difference between sites. The primary and brain metastasis specimens were acquired a median of around 320 days apart. The cohort comprised around 20 patients contributing roughly 40 specimens, one primary lung lesion and one brain metastasis each. The study compared TCR beta CDR3 repertoires of fully resected primary non-small cell lung cancers with those of paired brain metastases. A median age at first diagnosis of approximately 59 years was recorded for the patients, of whom about 9 were male and about eleven were female.

Between roughly 2 and 4.92 ug genomic DNA was input per sample, with paired samples receiving equal DNA input. TCR beta libraries were constructed in two PCR steps with the immunoSEQ hsTCRbeta Kit, which uses multiplexed V and J gene primers. Pooled libraries with positive and negative controls were sequenced on an Illumina MiSeq using a 100-cycle paired-end protocol. As for the authors' bioinformatics: The immunoSEQ vendor processed the raw data into normalized, annotated TCR beta repertoire reports. Richness was defined as unique clones by nucleotide sequence, and total richness was extrapolated with the iChao1 and Efron-Thisted estimators. To characterize and compare the paired lesions, the analysis used Pielou's evenness, Simpson's index, the proportional abundance of the top-ten clones, and the Morisita overlap index. The table comes from immuneACCESS by way of TCRdb, which keeps in-frame sequences with V and J called. Part of the clones is missing from these tables; in studies checked, under half for an unresolved V gene and the rest for unknown reasons. The D gene and trimming were derived from the DNA, and the V and J assignments and clone size from that table. Here the sample has approximately 5,300 clones; around 90% occur a single time. More than 3% of the sample lies in the top ten.

Resection was performed in the patients for synchronous oligometastatic disease or for delayed recurrence of a solitary brain metastasis. To avoid including cancers other than NSCLC, any patient with a history of multiple malignancies was excluded. Tumor areas were macrodissected from roughly 5 deparaffinized approximately 9.5 um unstained sections under guidance from marked H&E slides. All specimens were fixed in formalin and embedded in paraffin (FFPE). The AllPrep DNA/RNA FFPE Kit was used to extract genomic DNA. Results the study describes overall, beyond this receptor: DNA fragmentation in the FFPE samples may have prevented recovery of the complete infiltrating T cell repertoire. Brain metastases had significantly fewer unique productive clones than paired primaries (median 1540 versus 4551). Most clones were lesion-specific, with limited overlap between paired lesions (mean Morisita index 0.23). The ten most abundant clones accounted for a significantly larger fraction of the repertoire in brain metastases than in primaries, which suggests clonal expansion. The study could not control for the effects of preoperative corticosteroids on T cell infiltration in brain metastases.

The cysteine opens and the phenylalanine closes a CDR3 of 15 amino acids. Only CDR3 DNA remains: 45 bases, in frame from the first base. The V and J genes are TRBV21-1 and TRBJ2-5; no check of the table's D call, TRBD1, against the DNA was made. TRBV21-1 is reported as a pseudogene. The sample taken for sequencing was tumor tissue from the primary lung tumor. This sample's cell subset or site label indicates: primary lung cancer lesion. This TCR came from a woman aged 45-59 years with non-small cell lung cancer. Here is the DNA: TGTGCCAGCAGCCGACGGACAGGTAAGGAAGAGACCCAGTACTTC. Its translation reads: CASSRRTGKEETQYF.